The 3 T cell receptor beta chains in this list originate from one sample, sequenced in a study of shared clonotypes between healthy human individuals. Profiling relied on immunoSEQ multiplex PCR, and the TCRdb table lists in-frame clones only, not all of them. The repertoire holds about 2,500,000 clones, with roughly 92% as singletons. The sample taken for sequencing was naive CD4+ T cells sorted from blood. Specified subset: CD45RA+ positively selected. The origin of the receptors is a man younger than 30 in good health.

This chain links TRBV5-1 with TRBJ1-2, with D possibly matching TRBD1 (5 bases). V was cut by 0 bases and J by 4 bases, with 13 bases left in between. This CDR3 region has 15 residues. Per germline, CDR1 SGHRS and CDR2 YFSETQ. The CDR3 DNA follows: TGCGCCAGCAGCTTGGGGATTTTCAGGGCCTATGGCTACACCTTC. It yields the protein CASSLGIFRAYGYTF.

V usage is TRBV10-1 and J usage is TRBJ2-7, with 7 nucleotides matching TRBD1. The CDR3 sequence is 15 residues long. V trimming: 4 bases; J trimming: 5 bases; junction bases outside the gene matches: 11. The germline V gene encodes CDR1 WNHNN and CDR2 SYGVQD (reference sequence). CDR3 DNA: TGCGCCAGCAGTGGACAACAGGGGTTCGAGGACGAGCAGTACTTC. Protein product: CASSGQQGFEDEQYF.

The CDR3 protein is CASSSGQNSYEQYF. In DNA form, the CDR3 reads TGTGCCAGCAGCTCTGGACAGAATTCCTACGAGCAGTACTTC. This chain uses TRBV5-4 with TRBJ2-7, with D possibly matching TRBD1 (6 bases). With 3 bases removed from V and 1 base from J, the gap between germline ends came to 11 bases. CDR3 length equals 14 residues. Germline CDR1 and CDR2: SGHNT and YYREEE (reference sequence).